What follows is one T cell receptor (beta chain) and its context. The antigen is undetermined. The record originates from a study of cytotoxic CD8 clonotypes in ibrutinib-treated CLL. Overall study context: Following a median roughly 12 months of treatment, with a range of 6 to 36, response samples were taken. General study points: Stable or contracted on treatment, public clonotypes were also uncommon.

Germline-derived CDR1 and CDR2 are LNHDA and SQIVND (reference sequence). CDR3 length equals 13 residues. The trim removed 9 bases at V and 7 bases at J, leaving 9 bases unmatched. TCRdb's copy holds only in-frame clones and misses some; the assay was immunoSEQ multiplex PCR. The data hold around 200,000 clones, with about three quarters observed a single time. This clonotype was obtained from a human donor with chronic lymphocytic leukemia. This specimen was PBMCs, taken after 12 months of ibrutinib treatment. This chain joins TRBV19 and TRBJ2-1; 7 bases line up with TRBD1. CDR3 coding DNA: TGTGCCAGCCGAGGGGGCGGGCGGAATGAGCAGTTCTTC. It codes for CASRGGGRNEQFF.